These T cell receptor beta chains were read from a single sample in a study of T cells after somatic rescue of genetic block. Clones were read by immunoSEQ multiplex PCR, and TCRdb kept only the in-frame ones, dropping some. The sample carries 70,000 or so clones, roughly nine tenths recorded once. Sequences were obtained from peripheral blood mononuclear cells (PBMCs). The source is a man aged 40-49 years. Each CDR3 is given with its conserved first and last residue. D genes are given only for firm matches. The listing skips clone size in some rows; elsewhere it reads once, few, many or a size class.

TRBJ1-2 TRBD1 TRBV7-6 NA CASSSGQGASGYTF TGTGCCAGCAGCTCCGGACAGGGGGCTTCTGGCTACACCTTC
TRBJ2-5 NA TRBV19 NA CASSEGSWETQYF TGTGCCAGTAGCGAGGGTAGTTGGGAGACCCAGTACTTC
TRBJ2-5 NA TRBV7-2 NA CASSSRDDRSVSGQETQYF TGTGCCAGCAGCTCAAGAGACGACCGGAGCGTTTCGGGTCAAGAGACCCAGTACTTC
TRBJ1-1 NA TRBV7-2 NA CASSLAPTSVTEAFF TGTGCCAGCAGCTTAGCCCCCACATCGGTCACTGAAGCTTTCTTT
TRBJ2-1 NA TRBV4-1 NA CASSPLLSRRDHNEQFF TGCGCCAGCAGCCCCCTCCTCAGTCGGCGGGACCACAATGAGCAGTTCTTC
TRBJ1-2 NA TRBV19 NA CASSPAMVSYGYTF TGTGCCAGTAGTCCTGCCATGGTTTCCTATGGCTACACCTTC
TRBJ2-7 TRBD1 TRBV27 NA CASSPGDRRFYEQYF TGTGCCAGCAGTCCGGGGGACAGGCGCTTCTACGAGCAGTACTTC
TRBJ1-6 NA TRBV6-4 NA CASRKVTDNSPLHF TGTGCCAGCAGGAAGGTCACCGATAATTCACCCCTCCACTTT
TRBJ2-2 TRBD1 TRBV19 NA CASSITGATGELFF TGTGCCAGTAGTATCACAGGGGCCACCGGGGAGCTGTTTTTT
TRBJ2-5 TRBD1 TRBV7-8 NA CASSTDRGWETQYF TGTGCCAGCAGCACCGACAGGGGATGGGAGACCCAGTACTTC
TRBJ1-5 NA TRBV6-6 NA CASSRREEKPQHF TGTGCCAGCTCGAGACGGGAGGAGAAGCCCCAGCATTTT
TRBJ1-1 NA TRBV4-1 NA CASSQVRGGNTEAFF TGCGCCAGCAGCCAAGTAAGGGGGGGCAACACTGAAGCTTTCTTT
TRBJ2-2 NA TRBV7-6 NA CASSLGLSQTNTGELFF TGTGCCAGCAGCTTAGGGTTGTCGCAGACCAACACCGGGGAGCTGTTTTTT
TRBJ2-7 TRBD1 TRBV6-5 NA CASSEQQGVYEQYF TGTGCCAGCAGTGAACAACAGGGGGTTTACGAGCAGTACTTC
TRBJ1-4 NA TRBV13 NA CASSSPRTSEKLFF TGTGCCAGCAGCTCGCCCCGGACAAGCGAAAAACTGTTTTTT
TRBJ2-7 TRBD1 TRBV30 NA CALQGATYEQYF TGTGCCCTACAGGGGGCTACCTACGAGCAGTACTTC
TRBJ2-2 NA TRBV7-9 NA CASTYLGGNTGELFF TGTGCCAGCACCTACCTTGGGGGCAACACCGGGGAGCTGTTTTTT
TRBJ1-5 NA TRBV9 NA CASSVEGSNQPQHF TGTGCCAGCAGCGTTGAGGGGTCAAATCAGCCCCAGCATTTT
TRBJ2-5 NA TRBV7-9 NA CASSLVGGQETQYF TGTGCCAGCAGCTTGGTCGGGGGACAAGAGACCCAGTACTTC
TRBJ2-7 TRBD2 TRBV7-8 once CASSVTSGSSYEQYF TGTGCCAGCAGCGTAACTAGCGGGTCCTCCTACGAGCAGTACTTC
TRBJ2-7 NA TRBV18 NA CASSLGQGQYEQYF TGTGCCAGCTCACTCGGGCAGGGGCAATACGAGCAGTACTTC
TRBJ1-2 NA TRBV6-1 NA CASRAAGARAYGYTF TGTGCCAGCAGAGCCGCAGGGGCGAGGGCCTATGGCTACACCTTC
TRBJ1-2 NA TRBV7-9 NA CASGGGAGYGYTF TGTGCCAGCGGAGGGGGGGCTGGCTATGGCTACACCTTC
TRBJ1-1 TRBD1 TRBV6-1 once CASSEGRAGGTEAFF TGTGCCAGCAGTGAAGGACGGGCAGGGGGTACTGAAGCTTTCTTT
TRBJ2-1 NA TRBV5-6 NA CASSDPGGPSYNEQFF TGTGCCAGCAGCGACCCCGGGGGGCCCTCCTACAATGAGCAGTTCTTC
TRBJ2-1 TRBD2 TRBV5-5 NA CASSLRPSGSSYNEQFF TGTGCCAGCAGCTTGAGGCCTAGCGGAAGCAGCTACAATGAGCAGTTCTTC
TRBJ2-5 TRBD2 TRBV4-1 NA CASSQGTSGGPQETQYF TGCGCCAGCAGCCAAGGGACTAGCGGGGGCCCGCAAGAGACCCAGTACTTC
TRBJ2-1 TRBD2 TRBV4-2 NA CASSQVLAEDNEQFF TGTGCCAGCAGCCAAGTTCTAGCGGAGGACAATGAGCAGTTCTTC
TRBJ1-4 NA TRBV19 NA CASSTDSRSSEKLFF TGTGCCAGTAGTACGGACTCGCGCTCGAGTGAAAAACTGTTTTTT
TRBJ2-5 NA TRBV7-3 NA CASSSGPGEETQYF TGTGCCAGCAGCTCCGGACCTGGGGAAGAGACCCAGTACTTC
TRBJ2-6 NA TRBV5-1 NA CASSLGTTGANVLTF TGCGCCAGCAGTTTGGGGACAACTGGGGCCAACGTCCTGACTTTC
TRBJ2-1 TRBD2 TRBV5-1 few CASSRKGTSGRNEQFF TGCGCCAGCAGCCGCAAAGGGACTAGCGGGAGAAATGAGCAGTTCTTC
TRBJ2-1 TRBD2 TRBV19 NA CASSLAGTYNEQFF TGTGCCAGCAGCCTAGCGGGTACCTACAATGAGCAGTTCTTC
TRBJ2-5 NA TRBV11-2 NA CASSLGGKREETQYF TGTGCCAGCAGCTTAGGGGGTAAAAGGGAAGAGACCCAGTACTTC
TRBJ2-3 TRBD1 TRBV10-1 NA CASSAGTGDTDTQYF TGCGCCAGCAGTGCCGGGACAGGGGACACAGATACGCAGTATTTT
TRBJ1-1 NA TRBV6-5 once CASSPSWLWAEAFF TGTGCCAGCAGTCCTTCATGGCTCTGGGCTGAAGCTTTCTTT
TRBJ2-2 NA TRBV5-6 NA CASSFTTGELFF TGTGCCAGCAGCTTTACCACCGGGGAGCTGTTTTTT
TRBJ2-3 TRBD2 TRBV9 NA CASSLTSGRAPDTQYF TGTGCCAGCAGCTTGACTAGCGGGAGGGCCCCAGATACGCAGTATTTT
TRBJ2-1 NA TRBV5-6 NA CASSTPQGFNEQFF TGTGCCAGCAGCACCCCACAGGGATTCAATGAGCAGTTCTTC
TRBJ1-4 NA TRBV7-2 NA CASSLGSATNEKLFF TGTGCCAGCAGCTTAGGTTCCGCAACTAATGAAAAACTGTTTTTT
TRBJ2-5 NA TRBV18 NA CASSPYGETQYF TGTGCCAGCTCACCTTATGGGGAGACCCAGTACTTC
TRBJ2-3 NA TRBV5-5 NA CASSLKTSRDTQYF TGTGCCAGCAGCTTGAAGACCTCACGAGATACGCAGTATTTT
TRBJ2-3 NA TRBV9 NA CASSVRAGDTQYF TGTGCCAGCAGCGTAAGGGCGGGCGATACGCAGTATTTT
TRBJ2-7 TRBD1 TRBV2 NA CASSTGQGDEQYF TGTGCCAGCAGTACTGGACAGGGGGATGAGCAGTACTTC
TRBJ1-6 NA TRBV7-2 few CASSLAGNNSPLHF TGTGCCAGCAGCTTAGCAGGGAATAATTCACCCCTCCACTTT
TRBJ2-7 NA TRBV11-2 NA CASSSVGYEQYF TGTGCCAGCAGCTCCGTGGGCTACGAGCAGTACTTC
TRBJ2-1 TRBD2 TRBV7-6 NA CASSPSGREEGEQFF TGTGCCAGCAGCCCTAGCGGGAGGGAGGAAGGTGAGCAGTTCTTC
TRBJ2-2 TRBD2 TRBV11-2 once CASSLAGGRTGELFF TGTGCCAGCAGCTTAGCGGGGGGGCGCACCGGGGAGCTGTTTTTT
TRBJ2-7 NA TRBV2 NA CASRGDGTYEQYF TGTGCCAGCAGGGGGGACGGTACCTACGAGCAGTACTTC
TRBJ2-2 TRBD2 TRBV2 NA CASSESSGDFAGELFF TGTGCCAGCAGTGAATCGAGCGGGGACTTCGCCGGGGAGCTGTTTTTT
TRBJ1-2 NA TRBV11-2 NA CASSLGPGEADYGYTF TGTGCCAGCAGCTTAGGGCCCGGGGAAGCGGACTATGGCTACACCTTC
TRBJ2-2 TRBD1 TRBV18 NA CASSPPGQGLIGELFF TGTGCCAGCTCACCTCCGGGACAGGGACTCATCGGGGAGCTGTTTTTT
TRBJ1-6 NA TRBV5-5 NA CASSLVLGTNSPLHF TGTGCCAGCAGCTTGGTATTAGGGACAAATTCACCCCTCCACTTT
TRBJ2-5 NA TRBV4-2 NA CASSEVSLLAGSETQYF TGTGCCAGCAGCGAAGTTTCCCTACTGGCGGGGTCGGAGACCCAGTACTTC